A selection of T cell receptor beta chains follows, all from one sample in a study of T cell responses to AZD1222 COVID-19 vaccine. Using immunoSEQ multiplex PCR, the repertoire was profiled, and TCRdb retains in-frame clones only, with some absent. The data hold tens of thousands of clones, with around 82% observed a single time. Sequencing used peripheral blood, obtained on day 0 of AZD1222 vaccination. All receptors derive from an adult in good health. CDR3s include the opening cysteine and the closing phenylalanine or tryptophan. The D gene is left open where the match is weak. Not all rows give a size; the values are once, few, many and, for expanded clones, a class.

TGCGCCAGCAGCTCCTCTATCGGGACAGCGAACACTGAAGCTTTCTTT	CASSSSIGTANTEAFF	TRBV5-1	TRBJ1-1	TRBD1	-
TGTGCCATCTCCCCAACTAGCGGGGCTGCAGATACGCAGTATTTT	CAISPTSGAADTQYF	TRBV10-3	TRBJ2-3	TRBD2	-
TGCAGCGTTGAACCTGCCAGGGCATTAGGCACTGAAGCTTTCTTT	CSVEPARALGTEAFF	TRBV29-1	TRBJ1-1	-	few
TGCGCCAGCAGCCAAGAAGGGACCTTGGGAGAAAAACTGTTTTTT	CASSQEGTLGEKLFF	TRBV4-1	TRBJ1-4	-	-
TGTGCCAGCAGCTTGGTCCTAGGATGGACGAACACTGAAGCTTTCTTT	CASSLVLGWTNTEAFF	TRBV5-5	TRBJ1-1	-	-
TGTGCCAGCAGCTATGCCGACGCTTCCCGTCCCGGCCACTATGGCTACACCTTC	CASSYADASRPGHYGYTF	TRBV5-6	TRBJ1-2	-	once
TGTGCCAGCAGCCGCGATTTACTAGCGGGGGACAGGAACACCGGGGAGCTGTTTTTT	CASSRDLLAGDRNTGELFF	TRBV4-2	TRBJ2-2	TRBD2	-
TGTGCCAGCAGCCAAACGGGACAGGGGATAGGTGAGCAGTTCTTC	CASSQTGQGIGEQFF	TRBV7-9	TRBJ2-1	TRBD1	once
TGTGCCAGCAGCTCTCCGGGACCTTACGAGCAGTACTTC	CASSSPGPYEQYF	TRBV3-1/TRBV3-2	TRBJ2-7	-	-
TGTGCCAGCAGCTTCGGACTAGCGGAGACTAATGAGCAGTTCTTC	CASSFGLAETNEQFF	TRBV7-9	TRBJ2-1	TRBD2	few
TGTGCCAGTTCACCAGGCACTAACACCGGGGAGCTGTTTTTT	CASSPGTNTGELFF	TRBV18	TRBJ2-2	-	-
TGTGCCACCAGCAGGGGAGTAATGGAGACCCAGTACTTC	CATSRGVMETQYF	TRBV24-1	TRBJ2-5	-	-
TGCGCCAGCAGCTTGGCCGGGGTGGAGAATGGCTACACCTTC	CASSLAGVENGYTF	TRBV5-1	TRBJ1-2	-	-
TGCAGCGGCGACCAGGGGGCGGTGGACGATGAGCAGTTCTTC	CSGDQGAVDDEQFF	TRBV29-1	TRBJ2-1	TRBD1	-
TGTGCCAGCAGTGAAGCCCAACAGGGAGGGACTGAAGCTTTCTTT	CASSEAQQGGTEAFF	TRBV6-1	TRBJ1-1	-	few
TGCGCCAGCAGCCAAGTCCCCGGGACACCCCTCCACTTT	CASSQVPGTPLHF	TRBV4-1	TRBJ1-6	-	-
TGTGCCAGCAGCCCAGACCCCCGGGCAGAGACCCAGTACTTC	CASSPDPRAETQYF	TRBV3-1/TRBV3-2	TRBJ2-5	-	once
TGTGCCAGCAGTACCCTTCTGGGACAGGTGAGGGATTCACCCCTCCACTTT	CASSTLLGQVRDSPLHF	TRBV28	TRBJ1-6	TRBD1	-
TGTGCCAGCACTCAAGACCGGCAGACTGAAGCTTTCTTT	CASTQDRQTEAFF	TRBV2	TRBJ1-1	-	-
TGTGCCAGCAGCTTGGATGCGGGTACCACCTCCGGGCATGAGCAGTTCTTC	CASSLDAGTTSGHEQFF	TRBV5-4	TRBJ2-1	-	-
TGTGCCAGCAGCTTGGGACAGAGCCAAGAGACCCAGTACTTC	CASSLGQSQETQYF	TRBV5-4	TRBJ2-5	-	-
TGTGCCAGCAGCCTCGGGTCCTCCTACGAGCAGTACTTC	CASSLGSSYEQYF	TRBV5-4	TRBJ2-7	-	-
TGCGCCAGCAGCTGGACCGGAATGGGAATGGAGACCCAGTACTTC	CASSWTGMGMETQYF	TRBV5-1	TRBJ2-5	-	-
TGTGCCAGCAAACAGGGGGGAAACACTGAAGCTTTCTTT	CASKQGGNTEAFF	TRBV6-5	TRBJ1-1	TRBD1	-
TGTGCCTGGATGCAGAATAATTCACCCCTCCACTTT	CAWMQNNSPLHF	TRBV30	TRBJ1-6	-	few
TGCGCCAGCAGCCCCGACAGAAATAATGAAAAACTGTTTTTT	CASSPDRNNEKLFF	TRBV4-1	TRBJ1-4	-	few
TGTGCCAGCAGTTCCATTGGGACGGGGAACACTGAAGCTTTCTTT	CASSSIGTGNTEAFF	TRBV28	TRBJ1-1	-	once
TGTGCCACCAGCAGAGACCCCCATCCAGGGGGCAACGAGCAGTACTTC	CATSRDPHPGGNEQYF	TRBV15	TRBJ2-7	TRBD1	-
TGTGCCAGCTCACTCTCACCGGGACAGATTTACAATGAGCAGTTCTTC	CASSLSPGQIYNEQFF	TRBV18	TRBJ2-1	TRBD1	once
TGTGCCAGCAGCTCAGATAGACCCCTCGCGGCGAACACTGAAGCTTTCTTT	CASSSDRPLAANTEAFF	TRBV5-4	TRBJ1-1	-	few
TGTGCCAGCAGTGTGTCAGGGATTGGGTCGGACACCATATATTTT	CASSVSGIGSDTIYF	TRBV2	TRBJ1-3	-	once
TGTGCCAGCAGCGTCCTGAAGGGCCCCGGGGAGCTGTTTTTT	CASSVLKGPGELFF	TRBV9	TRBJ2-2	-	-
TGTGCCACCAGCAGAGAGGTCTCACAGGGCTACGAGCAGTACTTC	CATSREVSQGYEQYF	TRBV15	TRBJ2-7	-	-
TGTGCCAGTAGTATACATGAGGGCCAGCCCCAGCATTTT	CASSIHEGQPQHF	TRBV19	TRBJ1-5	-	once
TGTGCCAGCAGTTCCAACAGGGGAGGAGACAATGAGCAGTTCTTC	CASSSNRGGDNEQFF	TRBV6-5	TRBJ2-1	-	-
TGTGCCAGCAGTGAATCCCACAGAAGTAATGGCTACACCTTC	CASSESHRSNGYTF	TRBV25-1	TRBJ1-2	-	-
TGCGCCAGCAGCTTGACAGTCCAAGAGACCCAGTACTTC	CASSLTVQETQYF	TRBV5-1	TRBJ2-5	-	once
TGCAGCGTTGAAGATCGCGAAGGCGGCTACACCTTC	CSVEDREGGYTF	TRBV29-1	TRBJ1-2	-	-
TGTGCCAGCAGTGAAGCAGACGGGGGAGCTAACAATGAGCAGTTCTTC	CASSEADGGANNEQFF	TRBV6-1	TRBJ2-1	-	-
TGTGCCAGCAGCTTACCAACCGGGGTTTGGGAGAGGACTGAAGCTTTCTTT	CASSLPTGVWERTEAFF	TRBV7-9	TRBJ1-1	-	-
TGTGCCAGCAGTGGTACCCGCGCGAACACCGGGGAGCTGTTTTTT	CASSGTRANTGELFF	TRBV2	TRBJ2-2	-	once
TGTGCCAGCAGTGAAGGGGGGGATCAGCCCCAGCATTTT	CASSEGGDQPQHF	TRBV2	TRBJ1-5	-	-
TGTGCCTGGAGTGTGCGCTGGGTGGGGGATAGCAATCAGCCCCAGCATTTT	CAWSVRWVGDSNQPQHF	TRBV30	TRBJ1-5	-	-
TGTGCCAGCAGTACTGGGTTGGCGAATTCACCCCTCCACTTT	CASSTGLANSPLHF	TRBV28	TRBJ1-6	-	few
TGTGCCAGTACCCGGGGGTGGCAGGGGGCGCCCGGAAACACCATATATTTT	CASTRGWQGAPGNTIYF	TRBV19	TRBJ1-3	TRBD1	-
TGTGCCAGCAGCTTGAATCGGGGGACACCCCTCCACTTT	CASSLNRGTPLHF	TRBV5-6	TRBJ1-6	-	-
TGCAGCGTTGAACGCCGGGGCGGGATTGACGGAGGTTACACCGGGGAGCTGTTTTTT	CSVERRGGIDGGYTGELFF	TRBV29-1	TRBJ2-2	-	-
TGTGCCAGCTCACCAAGCACAGGGGGAAATGTTCAGCCCCAGCATTTT	CASSPSTGGNVQPQHF	TRBV18	TRBJ1-5	TRBD1	-
TGTGCCAGCAGCTTACGGACAGGGAGGTTAAACACCATATATTTT	CASSLRTGRLNTIYF	TRBV7-8	TRBJ1-3	TRBD1	-
TGTGCCAGCTCACCTCCGGGACAGGGCGGCTACACCTTC	CASSPPGQGGYTF	TRBV18	TRBJ1-2	TRBD1	-
TGTGCCAGCAGTTTAGGGACACAGACGTTGGATGGCTACACCTTC	CASSLGTQTLDGYTF	TRBV27	TRBJ1-2	-	-
TGTGCCAGCAGACCCGAGACAGGAATGAACACTGAAGCTTTCTTT	CASRPETGMNTEAFF	TRBV27	TRBJ1-1	-	-
TGTGCCAGCAGCTTTTTGGGACTAGCGGGAGGTGAGCAGTTCTTC	CASSFLGLAGGEQFF	TRBV7-2	TRBJ2-1	TRBD2	-
TGTGCCAGCACTGGTTCCGAGACAGGGGATGTAGGACTGTTTTTT	CASTGSETGDVGLFF	TRBV28	TRBJ1-4	TRBD1	-